Below, 32 T cell receptor beta chains from the same sample are listed, as sequenced in a study of blood T cells in healthy people across ages. A second PCR of 7 to 11 cycles used a sample-barcoded 5' primer and a J-beta primer mix. Using its own MiXCR run on the 5' RACE reads, TCRdb lists one record per CDR3 protein. Found here are about 800,000 distinct CDR3 sequences, roughly 25% of them singletons; the top ten hold under 4.5%. The same data also contributed to another study, on T cells of mothers and their children.

Source material: blood. The origin of the receptors is a boy between 10 and 17 years old in good health.

Only a few counts were recorded for this clonotype. J is TRBJ2-3 and V is TRBV27; no firm D call. The length of the CDR3 is 13 residues. Germline V gives CDR1 MNHEY, CDR2 SMNVEV (reference sequence). Deletions cut 6 bases from V and 1 base from J, with 8 bases between. CDR3 protein: CASSEVRTDTQYF. CDR3 nucleotides: TGTGCCAGCAGCGAAGTTCGCACAGATACGCAGTATTTT.

This chain uses TRBV25-1 with TRBJ1-4; D is perhaps TRBD1 (6 bases). The CDR3 runs 14 residues. Germline V gives CDR1 MGHDK, CDR2 SYGVNS. V lost 4 bases and J lost 3, with 9 bases in between. CDR3 DNA sequence: TGTGCCAGCAGTGGACAGGCCCCTAATGAAAAACTGTTTTTT. Protein product: CASSGQAPNEKLFF.

As regards this clonotype: A read error may account for a junction end that differs from germline. This chain links TRBV7-2 with TRBJ2-3; D is perhaps TRBD2 (6 bases). CDR1 SGHTA and CDR2 FQGNSA come from the germline V gene. CDR3 length: 14 amino acids. Here the CDR3 DNA reads TGTGCCAGCAGCGGAGGGACTCACACCGATACGCAGTGTTTT. This gives the protein CASSGGTHTDTQCF.

This clonotype was seen more than once but under ten times. This rearrangement joins TRBV20-1 to TRBJ2-3; a weak D match, TRBD2 (6 bases). Germline CDR1 and CDR2: DFQATT and SNEGSKA (reference sequence). Between the trimmed V and J ends, which lost 5 bases and 0 bases, there was a span of 15 bases. This CDR3 has 15 residues. CDR3 region: CSAGAGGESTDTQYF. As DNA, the CDR3 is TGCAGTGCTGGAGCGGGCGGGGAGAGCACAGATACGCAGTATTTT.

There are a few counts of this clonotype. The chain joins TRBV3-1 to TRBJ2-1, with 11 bases lining up with TRBD2. Germline V gene sequence: CDR1 LGHDT, CDR2 YNNKEL (reference sequence). The CDR3 sequence is 17 residues long. V lost 1 base and J lost 7; bases outside the gene matches: 9. CDR3 DNA: TGTGCCAGCAGCCAAGTTTGGGCTAGCGGGGGGATTAATGAGCAGTTCTTC. Protein product: CASSQVWASGGINEQFF.

The V call is TRBV28, the J call TRBJ2-5; D is uncertain. The V gene lost 4 bases and the J gene lost 14 bases, with 20 bases spanning the gap. The length of the CDR3 is 13 residues. Germline CDR1 reads MDHEN; CDR2 reads SYDVKM. CDR3 bases: TGTGCCAGCAGTTCCTCTCGGCGCCCCTCGTCCTACTTC. Translated, it gives CASSSSRRPSSYF.

V and J are TRBV11-1 and TRBJ2-7, with D uncertain. With 0 bases removed from V and 3 bases from J, the gap between germline ends came to 9 bases. The length of the CDR3 is 14 residues. CDR1 is SGHAT, CDR2 FQDESV, per germline (reference sequence). Here the CDR3 reads CASSLARPGYEQYF. CDR3 in DNA: TGTGCCAGCAGCTTAGCGAGACCGGGCTACGAGCAGTACTTC.

The V and J genes are TRBV11-2 and TRBJ2-7; D call uncertain. The CDR3 has 15 amino acids. The germline V gene has CDR1 SGHAT and CDR2 FQNNGV. V was pared by 3 bases and J by 7 bases, with 19 bases between. Written as DNA, the CDR3 is TGTGCCAGCAGCTTCGGGCTAGGTGAAGCGCGGGAGCAGTACTTC. Its translation is CASSFGLGEAREQYF.

The table lists this clonotype with a few counts. The chain combines TRBV20-1 with TRBJ2-7; D may be TRBD2 (5 bases). The V end was cut by 0 bases, the J end by 3 bases, with 15 bases between. The CDR3 is 15 residues long. Germline V gene lookup returns CDR1 DFQATT and CDR2 SNEGSKA (reference sequence). The CDR3 region has the DNA TGCAGTGCTAGAGATCCAAACAGTCGGGGCTACGAGCAGTACTTC. Translating gives CSARDPNSRGYEQYF.

The chain carries TRBV6-6 and TRBJ1-1; D unresolved. CDR3 length: 14 residues. Germline V gene lookup returns CDR1 MNHNY and CDR2 SVGAGI (reference sequence). Trimming removed 7 bases at V and 1 base at J, with 13 bases between. CDR3 sequence (DNA): TGTGCCAGCAAGAAATGGCAGGAGAACACTGAAGCTTTCTTT. Its protein product is CASKKWQENTEAFF.

This chain connects TRBV6-2 or TRBV6-3 to TRBJ1-1; D is possibly TRBD1 (6 bases). The V end was cut by 8 bases, the J end by 0 bases, with 16 bases between. Germline V gene lookup returns CDR1 MNHEY and CDR2 SVGEGT. This CDR3 is 15 amino acids long. CDR3 residues: CASGTRTALNTEAFF. In DNA form, the CDR3 reads TGTGCCAGCGGCACCCGGACAGCCCTGAACACTGAAGCTTTCTTT.

This clonotype has only a few counts. This chain connects TRBV28 to TRBJ2-5; TRBD2 agrees at 9 bases. The J segment lost 0 bases and the V segment lost 2 bases, leaving 4 bases of the junction unmatched. This CDR3 is 16 amino acids long. Germline loops: CDR1 MDHEN, CDR2 SYDVKM. The CDR3 DNA reads TGTGCCAGCAGTTTAGGACTAGCGAAGTACCAAGAGACCCAGTACTTC. Protein product: CASSLGLAKYQETQYF.

The V and J genes are TRBV6-5 and TRBJ1-5; no firm D call. V lost 0 bases and J lost 4, with 4 bases in between. Per the germline V gene, CDR1 is MNHEY and CDR2 is SVGAGI. The CDR3 runs 13 residues. CDR3 amino acids: CASSYSWNQPQHF. In nucleotides, the CDR3 is TGTGCCAGCAGTTACTCTTGGAATCAGCCCCAGCATTTT.

The chain employs TRBV24-1 and TRBJ2-3; 9 bases are shared with TRBD2. This CDR3 has 16 residues. The germline V gene has CDR1 KGHDR and CDR2 SFDVKD. J gave up 4 bases and V 1 base, and 5 bases lay outside the gene matches. CDR3 amino acids: CATSDLSSGMSDTQYF. Here the CDR3 DNA reads TGTGCCACCAGTGATTTATCTAGCGGGATGTCAGATACGCAGTATTTT.

This chain links TRBV7-3 with TRBJ1-1, with D unclear. Germline V lookup: CDR1 SGHTA, CDR2 FQGTGA. Trimming removed 1 base at V and 3 bases at J, with 6 bases between. This CDR3 has 13 residues. This CDR3 is CASSLRVDTEAFF. The CDR3 nucleotides are TGTGCCAGCAGCTTAAGGGTCGACACTGAAGCTTTCTTT.

This clonotype was observed a few times. The rearrangement links TRBV12-3 or TRBV12-4 to TRBJ2-7; 11 bases line up with TRBD2. J was trimmed by 8 bases and V by 2 bases; bases with no gene match: 5. This CDR3 has 14 residues. The CDR3 DNA reads as TGTGCCAGCAGTTTATGGCTAGCGGGGGGTAAGCAGTACTTC. Protein product: CASSLWLAGGKQYF.

The chain is built from TRBV7-9 and TRBJ2-1, with 7 bases aligning to TRBD1. The CDR3 spans 14 residues. The V segment lost 6 bases and the J segment 5 bases; nucleotides outside the gene matches: 7. Germline CDR1 and CDR2: SEHNR and FQNEAQ (reference sequence). The CDR3: CASRTGSGHNEQFF. DNA for the CDR3: TGTGCCAGCAGGACAGGGTCGGGGCACAATGAGCAGTTCTTC.

J is TRBJ2-5 and V is TRBV7-9, with 9 bases fitting TRBD1. Germline-derived CDR1 and CDR2 are SEHNR and FQNEAQ (reference sequence). This CDR3 has 15 amino acids. The V segment lost 2 bases and the J segment 5 bases; nucleotides outside the gene matches: 6. CDR3 nucleotides: TGTGCCAGCAGCTTAATGACAGGGGGTGTTGAGACCCAGTACTTC. Its translation: CASSLMTGGVETQYF.

The rearrangement uses TRBV13 and TRBJ1-3; 8 positions agree with TRBD1. Trimming cost V 0 bases and J 3 bases; bases outside gene matches: 4. Germline V gene sequence: CDR1 PRHDT, CDR2 FYEKMQ (reference sequence). The CDR3 sequence is 16 residues long. As DNA, the CDR3 is TGTGCCAGCAGCTTAGGCCAGGGGGCTGTTGGAAACACCATATATTTT. Encoded protein: CASSLGQGAVGNTIYF.

This clonotype was observed a few times. The CDR3 protein is CATSDPQSTEHTGELFF. The CDR3 nucleotides are TGTGCCACCAGTGACCCACAATCGACCGAGCACACCGGGGAGCTGTTTTTT. The chain links TRBV24-1 to TRBJ2-2; D is undetermined. From germline, CDR1 is KGHDR and CDR2 SFDVKD. This CDR3 is built from 17 residues. Trimming cost V 4 bases and J 3 bases, with 17 bases left between them.

The CDR3 region has the DNA TGTGCCAGCACCCACCAGACAGGGACGGATTCACCCCTCCACTTT. Its protein product is CASTHQTGTDSPLHF. This chain links TRBV2 with TRBJ1-6, with TRBD1 matching 7 bases. Germline V gene lookup returns CDR1 SNHLY and CDR2 FYNNEI. The V gene end was trimmed by 7 bases and the J gene end by 8 bases; junction bases not matched to a gene: 11. CDR3 size: 15 residues.

V and J are TRBV4-3 and TRBJ2-3; TRBD1 matches 7 bases. CDR3 size: 16 residues. The V segment lost 5 bases and the J segment 4 bases; nucleotides outside the gene matches: 12. The germline CDR1 and CDR2 sequences are LGHNA and YSLEER. CDR3: CASSEGLTQGADTQYF. The CDR3, as DNA: TGCGCCAGCAGCGAAGGTCTTACCCAGGGGGCAGATACGCAGTATTTT.

The CDR3 sequence is CASSRSVATEAFF. As DNA, the CDR3 is TGTGCCAGCAGTCGGTCCGTCGCCACTGAAGCTTTCTTT. This chain joins TRBV2 and TRBJ1-1; D unresolved. Trimming left V 5 bases short and J 4 bases short, with 11 bases between. CDR3 size: 13 residues. Germline assignment: CDR1 SNHLY and CDR2 FYNNEI.

This clonotype was counted a few times. The chain combines TRBV7-8 with TRBJ2-5, with a possible D match to TRBD2 (6 bases). The DNA end is more similar to TRBJ2-1, so the J call may be wrong. The CDR3 totals 14 residues. Germline values: CDR1 SGHVS, CDR2 FQNEAQ. CDR3 protein: CASSLYGRYNEQFF. For the CDR3, the DNA is TGTGCCAGCAGCTTATACGGGAGATACAATGAGCAGTTCTTC.

In the case of this clonotype: No conserved phenylalanine or tryptophan is present at the end of the CDR3, so a read error is the likely explanation. The chain uses TRBV7-2 and TRBJ2-7; 15 positions agree with TRBD2. Per germline, CDR1 SGHTA and CDR2 FQGNSA. The CDR3 is made up of 17 amino acids. V shed 0 bases, J shed 2 bases, and the junction held 2 bases outside the gene matches. CDR3 DNA: TGTGCCAGCAGCTTAGCGCGGACTAGCGGGAGGGCCTACGAGCAGTACCTC. Protein: CASSLARTSGRAYEQYL.

Here the CDR3 reads CASDQPSSVGETQYF. The CDR3 DNA reads as TGTGCCAGCGATCAACCCTCTAGCGTCGGAGAGACCCAGTACTTC. This chain joins TRBV6-2 or TRBV6-3 and TRBJ2-5; TRBD2 might be the D (6 bases). V lost 8 bases and J lost 4, with 20 bases in between. Germline V CDR1 and CDR2: MNHEY, SVGEGT. The length of the CDR3 is 15 residues.

A few counts support this clonotype. The rearrangement links TRBV12-3 or TRBV12-4 to TRBJ1-3; no reliable D call. V dropped 2 bases and J dropped 5 bases, with 10 bases sitting between them. This CDR3 comprises 14 residues. CDR3 residues: CASSLTEYRNTIYF. Written as DNA, the CDR3 is TGTGCCAGCAGTTTAACGGAGTATCGAAACACCATATATTTT.

V usage is TRBV5-1 and J usage is TRBJ2-5; D might be TRBD1 (6 bases). V was shortened by 0 bases and J by 1 base, with 13 bases between the two germline ends. The germline V gene encodes CDR1 SGHRS and CDR2 YFSETQ. The CDR3 sequence is 16 residues long. The CDR3 sequence is CASSLENRDPQETQYF. The CDR3 region has the DNA TGCGCCAGCAGCTTGGAAAACAGGGATCCCCAAGAGACCCAGTACTTC.

The chain couples TRBV6-2 or TRBV6-3 to TRBJ2-5; 7 bases fit TRBD2. Per germline, CDR1 MNHEY and CDR2 SVGEGT. J was trimmed by 3 bases and V by 4 bases; bases with no gene match: 11. The CDR3 runs to 16 residues. Here the CDR3 reads CASSSHLSLAEETQYF. CDR3 nucleotides: TGTGCCAGCAGTTCCCACCTTAGCCTAGCGGAAGAGACCCAGTACTTC.

The table lists this clonotype with a few counts. The chain employs TRBV27 and TRBJ2-7, with 7 nucleotides matching TRBD1. The DNA matches TRBJ2-1 better at its end, which makes the J call doubtful. This CDR3 comprises 11 residues. In germline, CDR1 is MNHEY, CDR2 SMNVEV (reference sequence). The CDR3 nucleotides are TGTGCCAGCAGTTGGGGACAGAGACAGTTCTTC. It codes for CASSWGQRQFF.

The sample holds a few counts of this clonotype. V usage is TRBV6-5 and J usage is TRBJ2-5; 9 nucleotides line up with TRBD1. Judging by the DNA end, TRBJ2-1 fits better; the J call may be wrong. Germline V gene sequence: CDR1 MNHEY, CDR2 SVGAGI. There are 15 residues in the CDR3. The CDR3 nucleotides read TGTGCCAGCAGTCAGGACAGGGGAGACAACAATGAGCAGTTCTTC. Translation gives CASSQDRGDNNEQFF.

The chain is built from TRBV6-6 and TRBJ2-3; no clear D. This CDR3 contains 14 residues. V was shortened by 0 bases and J by 3 bases, with 7 bases between the two germline ends. The V gene's germline CDR1 is MNHNY and CDR2 SVGAGI (reference sequence). The CDR3 DNA is TGTGCCAGCAGTTACTCGACATTTACAGATACGCAGTATTTT. This gives the protein CASSYSTFTDTQYF.